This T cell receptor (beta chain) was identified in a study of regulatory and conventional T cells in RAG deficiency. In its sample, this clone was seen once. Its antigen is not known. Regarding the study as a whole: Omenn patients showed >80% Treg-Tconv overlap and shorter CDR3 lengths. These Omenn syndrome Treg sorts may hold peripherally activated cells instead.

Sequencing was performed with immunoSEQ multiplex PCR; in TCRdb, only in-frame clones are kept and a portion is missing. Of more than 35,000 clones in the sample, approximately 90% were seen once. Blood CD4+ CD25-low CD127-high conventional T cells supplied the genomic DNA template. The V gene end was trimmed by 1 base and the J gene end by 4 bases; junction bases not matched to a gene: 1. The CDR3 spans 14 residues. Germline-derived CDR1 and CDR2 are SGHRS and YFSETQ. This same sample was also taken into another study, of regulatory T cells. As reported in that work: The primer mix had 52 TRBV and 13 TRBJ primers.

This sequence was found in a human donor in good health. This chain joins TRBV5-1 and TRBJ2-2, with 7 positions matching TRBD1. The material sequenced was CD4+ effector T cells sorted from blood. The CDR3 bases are TGCGCCAGCAGCTTGAAGGGGGCCACCGGGGAGCTGTTTTTT. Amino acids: CASSLKGATGELFF.